The TCR beta chain described here comes from a study of regulatory T cells in long-lasting Graves disease. Study in general: Persistent cases took antithyroid drugs over 5 years and stayed TSH receptor antibody positive. Study observations and caveats: TRBV28, TRBJ1-2 and TRBJ2-5 were segments that persistent disease favored. The TCR repertoire of persistent Graves' patients was less diverse than that of newly diagnosed ones.

At least ten counts were recorded for this clonotype. The antigen remains unidentified. The length of the CDR3 is 14 residues. V trimming: 4 bases; J trimming: 4 bases; junction bases outside the gene matches: 5. Per the germline V gene, CDR1 is LNHNV and CDR2 is YYDKDF (reference sequence). The time point here: persistent/refractory GD, antithyroid drugs over 5 years with positive TRAb. TCR sequences were obtained from RNA taken from PBMCs. Criteria from the American Thyroid Association guidelines were applied to diagnose Graves' disease. TCR beta libraries were built with iRepertoire HTBI primers and Arm-PCR of CDR3 regions. TCRdb reprocessed the multiplex PCR reads with MiXCR, giving one entry per CDR3 protein. The table has hundreds of thousands of distinct CDR3 sequences, less than 25% seen once.

The sequence was collected from a female donor with Graves disease. This rearrangement joins TRBV15 to TRBJ1-2; 8 bases agree with TRBD1. Sequenced here: peripheral blood mononuclear cells (PBMCs), sampled when the disease was refractory, from a patient treated with antithyroid drugs. The CDR3 loop reads CATSNRTGSYGYTF. CDR3 nucleotides: TGTGCCACCAGCAACCGGACAGGGAGCTATGGCTACACCTTC. Supplemented by reference TRBV15 and TRBJ1-2, the full variable domain reads DAMVIQNPRYQVTQFGKPVTLSCSQTLNHNVMYWYQQKSSQAPKLLFHYYDKDFNNEADTPDNFQSRRPNTSFCFLDIRSPGLGDTAMYLCATSNRTGSYGYTFGSGTRLTVV.